This T cell receptor beta chain was documented in a study of cytomegalovirus exposure and HLA in healthy donors. Study-wide findings and caveats: Productive status was seen about 90% or about 30% of the time for most TCR beta V segments in an earlier analysis.

The CDR3 extends over 13 amino acids. Trimming took off 1 base at V and 4 bases at J, with 5 bases between the two ends. Germline-derived CDR1 and CDR2 are SEHNR and FQNEAQ (reference sequence). As concerns this clone: Its antigen is still unknown.

13 Jbeta primers and 60 Vbeta primers were used for the PCR. Measured with immunoSEQ multiplex PCR; TCRdb has only the in-frame clones, and not every one. This sample has over 25,000 clones; 62% occur once, and the top ten carry roughly two fifths. The sequenced material came from PBMCs. The chain links TRBV7-9 to TRBJ2-1, with no clear D. The clonotype was recovered from a male donor in good health and CMV-seropositive. CDR3 nucleotides: TGTGCCAGCAGCTTAGGCCTATACAATGAGCAGTTCTTC. It is translated as CASSLGLYNEQFF.